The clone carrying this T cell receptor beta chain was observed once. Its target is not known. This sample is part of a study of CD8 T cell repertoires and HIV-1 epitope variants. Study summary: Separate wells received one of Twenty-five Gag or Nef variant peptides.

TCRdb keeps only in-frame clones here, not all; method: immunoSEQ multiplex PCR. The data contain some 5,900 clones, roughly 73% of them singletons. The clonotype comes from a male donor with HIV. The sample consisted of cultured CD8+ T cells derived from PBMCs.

The CDR3 reads CASTFRVGNEQFF. CDR3 DNA sequence: TGTGCCAGCACCTTCAGGGTAGGGAATGAGCAGTTCTTC. This chain joins TRBV2 and TRBJ2-1; possibly TRBD1 for D (5 bases). CDR1 and CDR2 (germline): SNHLY, FYNNEI. Trimming removed 7 bases at V and 7 bases at J, with 14 bases between. The CDR3 totals 13 residues.